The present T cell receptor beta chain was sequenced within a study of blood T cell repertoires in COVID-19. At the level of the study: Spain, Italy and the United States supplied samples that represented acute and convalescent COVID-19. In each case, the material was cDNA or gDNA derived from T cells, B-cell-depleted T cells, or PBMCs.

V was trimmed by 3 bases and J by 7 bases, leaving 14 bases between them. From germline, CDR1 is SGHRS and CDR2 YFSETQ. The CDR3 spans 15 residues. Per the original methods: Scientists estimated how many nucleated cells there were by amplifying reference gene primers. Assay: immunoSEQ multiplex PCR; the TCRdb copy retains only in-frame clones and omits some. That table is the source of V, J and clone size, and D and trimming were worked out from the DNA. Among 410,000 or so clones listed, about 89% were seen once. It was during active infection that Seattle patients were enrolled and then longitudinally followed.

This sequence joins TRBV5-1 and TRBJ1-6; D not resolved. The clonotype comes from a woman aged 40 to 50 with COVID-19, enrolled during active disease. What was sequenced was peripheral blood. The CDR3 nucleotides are TGCGCCAGCAGCTATGGAGCCTCAGAGAATTCACCCCTCCACTTT. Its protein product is CASSYGASENSPLHF.